Included here is one T cell receptor beta chain sequence, with context. The antigen it binds to is not known. It has no much larger one-base neighbor in the sample; base qualities were not kept. The CDR3 runs 12 amino acids, cysteine and phenylalanine included. The DNA shown is the 36-base CDR3, in frame from base 1. V is clipped by 8 bases and J by 5 bases, and the sequence between their germline boundaries is 11 bases long. Reading the germline V gene gives CDR1 SGHTA and CDR2 FQGNSA. The label giving this sample's time point can be read as: about 28 days (+/-7) after the second vaccine dose. AZD1222 recipients whose second dose came at about 4 weeks and those whose second dose came at about 12 weeks were combined into one group, since spike-specific TCR depth and breadth did not differ between the two schedules. Vaccinee samples were obtained from the UK trials COV001 and COV002, which included a single-blind randomized controlled phase 2/3 trial of AZD1222 (ChAdOx1 nCoV-19) in healthy adults. For TCRbeta chain sequencing, PBMC samples from trial participants were taken at day 0 and at day 28 after the second dose.

The entry originates in a study of T cell responses to AZD1222 COVID-19 vaccine (TCRdb year 2021). For context, the study as a whole: TCR sequencing was performed for 233 trial participants, of whom about 210 were given two doses of AZD1222 and some 25 were given two doses of MenACWY control vaccine. Trial participants were enrolled by age into subgroups of 18-55, 56-69 and 70-plus years, and 148, 28 and 57 TCR-sequenced participants, respectively, were included in these subgroups.

The CDR3 regions of human TCRbeta chains were subjected to immunosequencing. As for how the authors treated the data: TCRs in the repertoires were matched against a reference library of SARS-CoV-2-specific TCRs that had been generated with the MIRA antigen-specificity platform. Breadth was defined as the fraction of unique TCRs that were SARS-CoV-2-associated. Depth was defined as the fraction of total T cells that were SARS-CoV-2-associated. Each spike-specific TCR was assigned to its reactive spike region and to a CD4 or CD8 class using the MIRA data. Log10-transformed breadth and depth values were compared by one-way ANOVA with Sidak's multiple comparisons tests. The source is immuneACCESS, and TCRdb retained only in-frame sequences with V and J called. Part of the clones is not carried over; for the studies checked, unresolved V genes explain less than half of this, and the remainder is unexplained. The V and J calls and clone size come from that table; D and trimming were worked out from the DNA. For this sample the table gives fewer than 150,000 clones, of which 70% to 90% were detected only once. The top ten hold 2.5% to 3.5% of the sample.

Summary of the overall study and its limitations: No day 14 peak-response samples were available, so repertoires were characterized only after the peak T cell response. Conclusions about previously exposed vaccinees were limited because only a handful of AZD1222 recipients were SARS-CoV-2 seropositive at baseline. After two AZD1222 doses, both the breadth and the depth of spike-specific TCRs were significantly higher than at day 0 and than in MenACWY recipients. In the small 56-69-year group, the increase in depth fell short of significance, most likely because of low power. Vaccine-associated CD4 TCRs spanned the whole spike protein, with dominant responses in regions 160-218 and 743-854. Reportedly, almost half of the unique spike-specific TCRs recognized epitopes lying outside the regions that are mutated in the B.1.351 and B.1.1.7 variants. Participants were mostly white British, with more females than males. The authors suggested clonal diversity may have been underestimated.

The sample was peripheral blood, taken 28 days after the second AZD1222 dose. The TCR originated in an adult who received the AZD1222 COVID-19 vaccine. Recombination joined TRBV7-2 with TRBJ2-3, with an unclear D gene assignment. The nucleotides read TGTGCCAGCGGGCTTAACGAAGATACGCAGTATTTT. It is translated as CASGLNEDTQYF.